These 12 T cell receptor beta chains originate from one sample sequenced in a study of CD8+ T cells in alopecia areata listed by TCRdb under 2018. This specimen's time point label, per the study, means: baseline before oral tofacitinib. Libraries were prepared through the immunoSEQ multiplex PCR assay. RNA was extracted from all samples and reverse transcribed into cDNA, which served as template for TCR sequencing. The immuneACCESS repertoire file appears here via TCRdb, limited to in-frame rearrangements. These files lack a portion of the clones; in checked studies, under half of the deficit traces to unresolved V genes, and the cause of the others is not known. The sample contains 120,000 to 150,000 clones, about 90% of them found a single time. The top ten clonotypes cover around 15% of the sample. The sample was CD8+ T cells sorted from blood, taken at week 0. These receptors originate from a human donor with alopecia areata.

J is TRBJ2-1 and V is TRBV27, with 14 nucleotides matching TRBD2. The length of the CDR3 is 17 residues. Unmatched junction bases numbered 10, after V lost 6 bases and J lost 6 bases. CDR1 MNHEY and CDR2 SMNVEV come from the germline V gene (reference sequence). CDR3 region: CASRTTPGLAGGNEQFF. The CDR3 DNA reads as TGTGCCAGCAGAACAACCCCCGGACTAGCGGGGGGCAATGAGCAGTTCTTC.

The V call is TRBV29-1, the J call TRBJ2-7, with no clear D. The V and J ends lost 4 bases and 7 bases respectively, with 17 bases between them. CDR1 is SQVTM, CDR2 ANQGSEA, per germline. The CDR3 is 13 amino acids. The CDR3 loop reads CSVGTEGTVEQYF. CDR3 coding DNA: TGCAGCGTTGGAACAGAAGGTACCGTAGAGCAGTACTTC.

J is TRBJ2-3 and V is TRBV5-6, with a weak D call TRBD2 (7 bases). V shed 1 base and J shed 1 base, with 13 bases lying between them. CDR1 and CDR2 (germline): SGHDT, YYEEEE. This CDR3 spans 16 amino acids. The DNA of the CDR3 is TGTGCCAGCAGCTTGCAGGGAGGGGGACGCACAGATACGCAGTATTTT. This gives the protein CASSLQGGGRTDTQYF.

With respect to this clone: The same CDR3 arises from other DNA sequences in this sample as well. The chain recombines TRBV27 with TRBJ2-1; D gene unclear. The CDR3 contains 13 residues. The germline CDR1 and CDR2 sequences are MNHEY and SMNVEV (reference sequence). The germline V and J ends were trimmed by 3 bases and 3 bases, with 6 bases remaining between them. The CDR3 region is CASSLGSYNEQFF. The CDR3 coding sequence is TGTGCCAGCAGTTTGGGCAGCTACAATGAGCAGTTCTTC.

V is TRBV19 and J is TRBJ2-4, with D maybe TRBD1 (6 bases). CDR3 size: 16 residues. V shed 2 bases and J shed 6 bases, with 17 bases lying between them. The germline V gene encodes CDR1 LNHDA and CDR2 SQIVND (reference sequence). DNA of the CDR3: TGTGCCAGTAGTATAATTCTGGGGGACACTTCAAACATTCAGTACTTC. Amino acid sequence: CASSIILGDTSNIQYF.

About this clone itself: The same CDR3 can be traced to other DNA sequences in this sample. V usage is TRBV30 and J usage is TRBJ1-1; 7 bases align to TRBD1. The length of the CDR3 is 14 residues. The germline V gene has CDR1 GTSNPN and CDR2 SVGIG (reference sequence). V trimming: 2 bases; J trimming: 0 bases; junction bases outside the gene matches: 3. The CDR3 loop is CAWSRGTVNTEAFF. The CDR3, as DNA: TGTGCCTGGAGTCGAGGGACAGTGAACACTGAAGCTTTCTTT.

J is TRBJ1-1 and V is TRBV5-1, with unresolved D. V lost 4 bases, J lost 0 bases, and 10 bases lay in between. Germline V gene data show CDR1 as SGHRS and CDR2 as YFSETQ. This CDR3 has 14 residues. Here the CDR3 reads CASSPTDMNTEAFF. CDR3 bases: TGCGCCAGCAGCCCTACTGACATGAACACTGAAGCTTTCTTT. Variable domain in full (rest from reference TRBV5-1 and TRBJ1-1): KAGVTQTPRYLIKTRGQQVTLSCSPISGHRSVSWYQQTPGQGLQFLFEYFSETQRNKGNFPGRFSGRQFSNSRSEMNVSTLELGDSALYLCASSPTDMNTEAFFGQGTRLTVV.

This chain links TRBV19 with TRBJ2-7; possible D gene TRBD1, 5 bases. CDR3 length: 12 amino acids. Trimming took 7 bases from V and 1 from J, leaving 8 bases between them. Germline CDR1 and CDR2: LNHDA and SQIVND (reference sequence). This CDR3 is CASMGQSYEQYF. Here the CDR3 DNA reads TGTGCCAGTATGGGGCAATCCTACGAGCAGTACTTC.

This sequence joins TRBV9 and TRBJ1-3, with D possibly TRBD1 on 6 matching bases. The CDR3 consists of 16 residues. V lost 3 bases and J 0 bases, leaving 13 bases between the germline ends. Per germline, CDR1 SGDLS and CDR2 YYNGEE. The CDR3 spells CASSAGELFSGNTIYF. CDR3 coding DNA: TGTGCCAGCAGCGCAGGGGAGCTCTTCTCTGGAAACACCATATATTTT.

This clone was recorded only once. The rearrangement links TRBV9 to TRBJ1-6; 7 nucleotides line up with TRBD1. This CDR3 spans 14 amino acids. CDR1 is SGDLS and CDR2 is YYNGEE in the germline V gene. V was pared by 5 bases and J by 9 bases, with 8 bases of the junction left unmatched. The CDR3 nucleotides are TGTGCCAGCAGTGATGGACAGGTCGGTTCACCCCTCCACTTT. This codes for CASSDGQVGSPLHF. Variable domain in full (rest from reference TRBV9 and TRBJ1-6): DSGVTQTPKHLITATGQRVTLRCSPRSGDLSVYWYQQSLDQGLQFLIQYYNGEERAKGNILERFSAQQFPDLHSELNLSSLELGDSALYFCASSDGQVGSPLHFGNGTRLTVT.

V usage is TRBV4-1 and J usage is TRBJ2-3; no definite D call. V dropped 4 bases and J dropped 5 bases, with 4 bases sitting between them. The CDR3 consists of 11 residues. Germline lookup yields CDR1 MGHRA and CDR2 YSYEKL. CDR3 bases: TGCGCCAGCAGCCCAGGAGATACGCAGTATTTT. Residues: CASSPGDTQYF.

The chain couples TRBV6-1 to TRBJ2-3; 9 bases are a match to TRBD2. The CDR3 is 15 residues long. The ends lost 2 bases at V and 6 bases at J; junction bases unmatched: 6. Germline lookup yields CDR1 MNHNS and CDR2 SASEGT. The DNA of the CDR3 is TGTGCCAGCAGTGAATTGGCGGGGGGGGAGGATACGCAGTATTTT. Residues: CASSELAGGEDTQYF.